One and the same sample provided the 27 T cell receptor beta chains below, sequenced in a study of blood T cell repertoires in COVID-19 (dated by TCRdb to 2020 to 2022). The library was obtained by the immunoSEQ multiplex PCR assay. TCRdb took over this immuneACCESS table, retaining in-frame rearrangements with V and J assigned. Such tables are incomplete; in checked studies, under half of the missing clones stem from an unresolved V gene, and the remainder is unexplained. The sample includes around 100,000 clones, with around 66% observed a single time. The leading ten clones occupy 5% to 6.5% of the sample. Sequenced sample: peripheral blood. These receptors were collected from an elderly man with acute or convalescent COVID-19.

Notes on this clone: In the same sample, other DNA sequences code for this CDR3. The gene calls are TRBV7-2 and TRBJ2-7; 7 bases agree with TRBD2. This CDR3 has 14 amino acids. The V and J ends lost 1 base and 7 bases, in that order; junction bases with no gene match: 7. From germline, CDR1 is SGHTA and CDR2 FQGNSA. The CDR3 here is CASSLGEGLGEQYF. CDR3 nucleotide sequence: TGTGCCAGCAGCTTAGGGGAGGGCCTGGGTGAGCAGTACTTC.

This rearrangement joins TRBV25-1 to TRBJ2-1; TRBD2 aligns across 12 bases. The CDR3 loop spans 15 amino acids. The V gene's germline CDR1 is MGHDK and CDR2 SYGVNS. The junction had 7 bases not matched to a gene; V was cut back by 3 bases and J by 10 bases. This chain's CDR3 is CASSEPGGTSGEQFF. CDR3 coding DNA: TGTGCCAGCAGTGAGCCAGGCGGGACTAGCGGGGAGCAGTTCTTC.

The genes are TRBV19 and TRBJ2-7; 10 nucleotides line up with TRBD1. CDR3 length equals 14 residues. V lost 4 bases, J lost 5 bases, and 5 bases stayed unmatched. CDR1 and CDR2 (germline): LNHDA, SQIVND (reference sequence). The CDR3 is CASSTRDRGDEQYF. The CDR3 nucleotides read TGTGCCAGTAGTACGAGGGACAGGGGCGACGAGCAGTACTTC.

This clone was seen more than once but under ten times. The V gene is TRBV29-1, the J gene TRBJ2-2; a weak D match, TRBD1 (5 bases). Germline V gene sequence: CDR1 SQVTM, CDR2 ANQGSEA. The V end lost 7 bases, the J end lost 2 bases, and 14 bases lay between the germline ends. The CDR3 contains 14 residues. CDR3 loop: CSARVDSNTGELFF. The CDR3 nucleotides read TGCAGCGCCAGAGTTGACAGCAACACCGGGGAGCTGTTTTTT.

The chain carries TRBV18 and TRBJ2-7, with TRBD2 matching 12 bases. Germline assignment: CDR1 KGHSH and CDR2 LQKENI. The trim removed 2 bases at V and 2 bases at J, leaving 1 base unmatched. The CDR3 spans 15 residues. The chain's CDR3 is CASSPRLAGAYEQYF. For the CDR3, the DNA is TGTGCCAGCTCACCAAGACTAGCGGGAGCCTACGAGCAGTACTTC.

The rearrangement joins TRBV20-1 to TRBJ2-2; no clear D. CDR1 is DFQATT and CDR2 is SNEGSKA in the germline V gene (reference sequence). This CDR3 comprises 11 residues. The CDR3 nucleotides are TGCGGTGTTAGGGCCACCGGGGAGCTGTTTTTT. Translation gives CGVRATGELFF.

The chain combines TRBV7-8 with TRBJ2-1, with D possibly being TRBD1 (6 bases). Germline lookup yields CDR1 SGHVS and CDR2 FQNEAQ. The germline V and J ends were trimmed by 5 bases and 10 bases, with 12 bases remaining between them. The CDR3 runs to 12 residues. The CDR3 loop is CASSHPGTEQFF. DNA for the CDR3: TGTGCCAGCAGCCACCCCGGGACAGAGCAGTTCTTC.

CDR3 bases: TGTGCCAGTAGTAGCCTCCAACTCGTTCGCCGCCCCGGGGTGCCCCAGCATTTT. This translates into CASSSLQLVRRPGVPQHF. The chain employs TRBV19 and TRBJ1-5; D unresolved. Germline V gene data show CDR1 as LNHDA and CDR2 as SQIVND (reference sequence). Trimming took 4 bases from V and 9 from J, leaving 28 bases between them. The CDR3 totals 18 residues.

The rearrangement uses TRBV7-2 and TRBJ2-7; 7 bases align to TRBD1. This CDR3 is 12 amino acids long. Germline V gives CDR1 SGHTA, CDR2 FQGNSA. Trimming cost V 5 bases and J 6 bases; bases outside gene matches: 4. CDR3: CASSVYRGEQYF. For the CDR3, the DNA is TGTGCCAGCAGCGTTTACAGGGGCGAGCAGTACTTC.

This clone was detected only once. The chain carries TRBV13 and TRBJ2-5; D remains ambiguous. Trimming removed 5 bases from V and 1 base from J, with 11 bases in between. CDR3 length equals 14 residues. Germline V gives CDR1 PRHDT, CDR2 FYEKMQ (reference sequence). DNA of the CDR3: TGTGCCAGCAGCCGACGGGTAGGCCAAGAGACCCAGTACTTC. This gives the protein CASSRRVGQETQYF.

This clone has a handful of counts. Other DNA sequences in the same sample also yield this CDR3. This chain links TRBV5-1 with TRBJ2-1; 8 nucleotides match TRBD2. The CDR3 is made up of 15 amino acids. V lost 2 bases, J lost 2 bases, and 3 bases stayed unmatched. Per the germline V gene, CDR1 is SGHRS and CDR2 is YFSETQ. The CDR3 nucleotides read TGCGCCAGCAGCTTAGCGGGAGAAACCTACAATGAGCAGTTCTTC. Its translation is CASSLAGETYNEQFF. The entire variable domain, with the rest obtained from reference TRBV5-1 and TRBJ2-1, is as follows: KAGVTQTPRYLIKTRGQQVTLSCSPISGHRSVSWYQQTPGQGLQFLFEYFSETQRNKGNFPGRFSGRQFSNSRSEMNVSTLELGDSALYLCASSLAGETYNEQFFGPGTRLTVL.

CDR3 sequence (DNA): TGTGCCAGCAGTCCTTATTCCGGGACTAGCGGGCTAGGAACCTACGAGCAGTACTTC. Amino acids: CASSPYSGTSGLGTYEQYF. The chain carries TRBV27 and TRBJ2-7; 12 bases match TRBD2. The V and J ends lost 5 bases and 2 bases, in that order; junction bases with no gene match: 16. CDR1 and CDR2 from the germline V gene are MNHEY and SMNVEV (reference sequence). The CDR3 loop spans 19 amino acids.

This clone occurred once. This sequence joins TRBV28 and TRBJ2-7, with a possible D match to TRBD2 (5 bases). Germline V gene sequence: CDR1 MDHEN, CDR2 SYDVKM. V dropped 3 bases and J dropped 2 bases, with 11 bases sitting between them. The CDR3 length is 14 residues. CDR3 in amino acids: CASSFGGGAYEQYF. The CDR3 bases are TGTGCCAGCAGTTTTGGAGGAGGCGCCTACGAGCAGTACTTC.

This clone has a handful of counts. The V and J genes are TRBV4-1 and TRBJ2-7, with no clear D. From germline, CDR1 is MGHRA and CDR2 YSYEKL. This CDR3 is 15 amino acids long. With 0 bases removed from V and 4 bases from J, the gap between germline ends came to 13 bases. The CDR3 DNA reads TGCGCCAGCAGCCAAGATAGATTTCCCCAATACGAGCAGTACTTC. Amino acid sequence: CASSQDRFPQYEQYF.

This sequence joins TRBV7-2 and TRBJ2-7; 12 nucleotides match TRBD2. Trimming at V came to 5 bases and at J to 1 base, leaving 6 bases not matched to a gene. Germline CDR1 and CDR2: SGHTA and FQGNSA. There are 16 residues in the CDR3. CDR3 sequence: CASSLSSGRGSYEQYF. The CDR3 DNA reads TGTGCCAGCAGCCTCTCTAGCGGGAGGGGGTCCTACGAGCAGTACTTC.

The rearrangement links TRBV5-1 to TRBJ2-3, with TRBD1 matching over 8 bases. The CDR3 runs to 15 residues. V shed 1 base, J shed 6 bases, and the junction held 7 bases outside the gene matches. Germline V gives CDR1 SGHRS, CDR2 YFSETQ. The CDR3 region has the DNA TGCGCCAGCAGCTTGCCAGGGGGCGCGGCTGATACGCAGTATTTT. It translates to CASSLPGGAADTQYF.

The chain combines TRBV6-1 with TRBJ1-2; D is unclear. The CDR3 runs to 13 residues. Germline CDR1 and CDR2: MNHNS and SASEGT. V gave up 2 bases and J gave up 3 bases, with 7 bases separating them. The CDR3 DNA reads as TGTGCCAGCAGTGAAACCCGGGACTATGGCTACACCTTC. It codes for CASSETRDYGYTF.

The rearrangement joins TRBV6-5 to TRBJ1-5; 8 bases align to TRBD1. The J segment lost 5 bases and the V segment lost 6 bases, leaving 9 bases of the junction unmatched. The CDR3 sequence is 15 residues long. CDR1 and CDR2 (germline): MNHEY, SVGAGI. CDR3 residues: CASRYVGTGYQPQHF. The DNA of the CDR3 is TGTGCCAGCAGGTATGTTGGGACAGGCTATCAGCCCCAGCATTTT.

This rearrangement joins TRBV5-5 to TRBJ2-7, with D unresolved. CDR3 length equals 12 residues. Germline V lookup: CDR1 SGHKS, CDR2 YYEKEE (reference sequence). V was clipped by 2 bases and J by 4 bases, with 7 bases between them. The CDR3 DNA reads as TGTGCCAGCAGCTTCCAGATGTACGAGCAGTACTTC. It encodes CASSFQMYEQYF.

The rearrangement links TRBV10-3 to TRBJ2-2; possible D gene TRBD2, 6 bases. Germline assignment: CDR1 ENHRY and CDR2 SYGVKD. The length of the CDR3 is 14 residues. Trimming pared 6 bases from V and 3 bases from J, leaving 11 bases between. The CDR3 DNA sequence: TGTGCCATCAGGGGGGGACTGGACACCGGGGAGCTGTTTTTT. It translates to CAIRGGLDTGELFF.

The chain recombines TRBV9 with TRBJ2-7; possibly TRBD2 for D (6 bases). V was pared by 4 bases and J by 2 bases, with 16 bases between. The CDR3 covers 15 residues. CDR1 is SGDLS and CDR2 is YYNGEE in the germline V gene. In DNA form, the CDR3 reads TGTGCCAGCAGCAGAGGGGCGGGGCCCCCCTACGAGCAGTACTTC. It codes for CASSRGAGPPYEQYF.

V and J are TRBV28 and TRBJ1-1, with D perhaps TRBD1 (5 bases). Trimming stripped 4 bases from V and 7 bases from J, with 16 bases between. Looked up from germline, CDR1 is MDHEN and CDR2 is SYDVKM. The CDR3 runs 14 residues. The CDR3 DNA reads as TGTGCCAGCAGTTCCCCCGGCAGGGCCTTTGAAGCTTTCTTT. This sequence encodes CASSSPGRAFEAFF.

The gene calls are TRBV5-6 and TRBJ2-1, with D possibly matching TRBD1 (6 bases). V was pared by 4 bases and J by 2 bases, with 16 bases between. CDR3 size: 16 residues. The germline gives CDR1 SGHDT, CDR2 YYEEEE. CDR3 amino acids: CASSLPIGTTYNEQFF. CDR3 bases: TGTGCCAGCAGCCTCCCAATCGGGACAACCTACAATGAGCAGTTCTTC.

This clone was recorded a few times. V and J are TRBV18 and TRBJ1-1; no clear D. There are 15 residues in the CDR3. Looked up from germline, CDR1 is KGHSH and CDR2 is LQKENI. V gave up 0 bases and J gave up 1 base, with 9 bases separating them. In DNA form, the CDR3 reads TGTGCCAGCTCACCACCTCAGGTTGGGAACACTGAAGCTTTCTTT. It specifies CASSPPQVGNTEAFF. Drawing the rest from reference TRBV18 and TRBJ1-1, the complete variable domain is NAGVMQNPRHLVRRRGQEARLRCSPMKGHSHVYWYRQLPEEGLKFMVYLQKENIIDESGMPKERFSAEFPKEGPSILRIQQVVRGDSAAYFCASSPPQVGNTEAFFGQGTRLTVV.

This clone was observed once. This chain uses TRBV18 with TRBJ1-4; 7 nucleotides agree with TRBD1. CDR3 length: 16 residues. Germline V CDR1 and CDR2: KGHSH, LQKENI. V shed 2 bases, J shed 7 bases, and the junction held 10 bases outside the gene matches. CDR3 residues: CASSPSGDRAVEKLFF. The CDR3, as DNA: TGTGCCAGCTCACCAAGCGGAGACAGGGCAGTTGAAAAACTGTTTTTT.

This clone was seen a handful of times. The chain employs TRBV6-5 and TRBJ1-5, with D perhaps matching TRBD1 (5 bases). Germline V CDR1 and CDR2: MNHEY, SVGAGI. V lost 0 bases to trimming and J lost 7 bases, with 16 bases between them. The CDR3 is 16 residues long. The CDR3 sequence is CASSYSSRPGYQPQHF. The CDR3, as DNA: TGTGCCAGCAGTTACTCCTCAAGGCCAGGGTACCAGCCCCAGCATTTT.

The sample holds a few counts of this clone. This specimen includes other DNA sequences encoding the same CDR3. The rearrangement uses TRBV9 and TRBJ2-3, with 7 bases lining up with TRBD1. Per the germline V gene, CDR1 is SGDLS and CDR2 is YYNGEE. The CDR3 covers 15 residues. Trimming cost V 2 bases and J 1 base; bases outside gene matches: 4. The CDR3 nucleotides read TGTGCCAGCAGCGTGGGTACAGGGGGCACAGATACGCAGTATTTT. It codes for CASSVGTGGTDTQYF.